Below, one T cell receptor (beta chain) is given with its context. Its specificity is not known. This CDR3 is built from 15 residues. Germline V gene lookup returns CDR1 SGHAT and CDR2 FQNNGV. The V gene lost 1 base and the J gene lost 3 bases, with 10 bases spanning the gap. Time point indicated: recipient sample about 28 days before transplant, after cytoreduction. This record comes from a study of T cell clonotyping in hematopoietic cell transplantation. Study findings and constraints: At the given depth, recipient repertoires were over 97% de novo clonotypes. Graft donor and pretransplant recipient Inverse Simpson Index values predicted broader posttransplant TCR diversity.

The data were produced by immunoSEQ multiplex PCR, yet TCRdb's version contains in-frame clones alone and is incomplete. The sample has approximately 26,000 clones, roughly 82% seen once. The J gene is TRBJ1-5, the V gene TRBV11-2; D not resolved. The TCR sequence derives from a woman aged 60-75 years with acute myeloid leukemia. Some clones in this sample may be carry-over from other donors' samples. The sequencing here drew on peripheral blood mononuclear cells, taken before stem cell transplant. CDR3 sequence: CASSLVGRNNQPQHF. CDR3 DNA sequence: TGTGCCAGCAGCTTAGTTGGGCGGAACAATCAGCCCCAGCATTTT.